The clone carrying this T cell receptor (beta chain) was seen more than once but under ten times. The data were taken from a study of blood T cell repertoires in COVID-19. Study at large: Sources were T cells, B-cell-depleted T cells, or PBMCs; the material itself was cDNA or gDNA.

Assay: immunoSEQ multiplex PCR; the TCRdb copy retains only in-frame clones and omits some. The repertoire holds fewer than 120,000 clones, over 60% seen once, with about 3.8% in the top ten. In germline, CDR1 is SGHTA, CDR2 FQGTGA. This CDR3 is built from 15 residues. The germline V and J ends were trimmed by 6 bases and 5 bases, with 19 bases remaining between them. The sequenced sample was peripheral blood. V gene TRBV7-3 combines with J gene TRBJ1-1; perhaps TRBD1 as D (6 bases). The sequence was collected from a woman aged 80 or older with acute or convalescent COVID-19. The CDR3 region has the DNA TGTGCCAGCAGTCCGACAGGCCAATTTGGAACTGAAGCTTTCTTT. It translates to CASSPTGQFGTEAFF.